The 7 T cell receptor beta chains reported below all come from one sample, sequenced in a study of CD8+ T cells in alopecia areata. In each case, RNA was isolated and then reverse transcribed into cDNA as the sequencing template. Measured with immunoSEQ multiplex PCR; TCRdb has only the in-frame clones, and not every one. This sample carries roughly 110,000 clones and no singletons, and about 20% goes to the top ten. Sequenced material: lesional skin. These receptors were obtained from a C3H/HeJ mouse with alopecia areata. The MHC haplotype recorded for the strain is H2-k.

In this sample, this clone turned up many times. These gene names are mouse names. The read ends 4 residues before the CDR3 terminus; that terminus is restored from the germline J gene. Within the sample, other DNA sequences also encode this same CDR3. This chain joins TRBV13-3 and TRBJ2-7; 11 bases fit TRBD1. Germline CDR1 and CDR2: NNHDY and SYVADS. The CDR3 totals 15 residues. The covered CDR3 bases are TGTGCCAGCAGTGATAGTGGGACAGGGGGGTAT. Protein sequence: CASSDSGTGGY. The CDR3, in full, reads CASSDSGTGGYEQYF.

On this clone: Genes and germline are mouse. Read coverage stops 4 residues before the CDR3 terminus; the germline J gene supplies the remainder. The chain couples TRBV1 to TRBJ2-1, with TRBD2 identical over 12 bases. The junction had 5 bases not matched to a gene; V was cut back by 3 bases and J by 5 bases. The V gene's germline CDR1 is NSQYPW and CDR2 LRSPGD (reference sequence). The CDR3 loop spans 16 amino acids. The CDR3 loop is CTCSATDWGGDAEQFF. Partial CDR3 DNA: TGCACCTGCAGTGCCACGGACTGGGGGGGGGATGCT.

This clone was observed many times. Gene labels here are mouse ones. The read halts 4 residues ahead of the CDR3 end, with the missing end drawn from the germline J gene. J is TRBJ2-7 and V is TRBV13-3, with TRBD2 identical over 9 bases. This CDR3 has 13 amino acids. The germline V gene has CDR1 NNHDY and CDR2 SYVADS. The CDR3 is CASRTGGQNEQYF. Incomplete CDR3 DNA: TGTGCCAGCAGGACTGGGGGACAGAAT.

This clone was observed a few times. The database protein in TCRdb disagrees with the DNA translation at residue 13; the sequence shown here was translated from the DNA. Each gene name is a mouse one. The read stops 3 residues short of the end of the CDR3; the missing end is completed from the germline J gene. This rearrangement joins TRBV1 to TRBJ1-6; D is unclear. TRBJ1-6 is identified as an open reading frame with a role that is uncertain. The CDR3 extends over 16 amino acids. The V end lost 3 bases, the J end lost 0 bases, and 9 bases lay between the germline ends. CDR1 and CDR2 (germline): NSQYPW, LRSPGD (reference sequence). The CDR3 is CTCSANSDSYNSPLYF. The covered CDR3 bases are TGCACCTGCAGTGCCAACAGCGATTCCTATAATTCGCCC.

This clone showed up just a few times. TCRdb gives a protein that differs at residue 12 from what the DNA encodes, so the protein here is translated from the DNA. Genes and germline come from the mouse. The CDR3 extends 3 residues past the end of the read, so its final part is completed from the germline J gene. The chain recombines TRBV13-3 with TRBJ1-3; maybe TRBD1 (6 bases). The CDR3 consists of 15 residues. In germline, CDR1 is NNHDY, CDR2 SYVADS. The ends were cut back, 5 bases at V and 0 bases at J, with 12 bases in the middle. The CDR3 here is CASRRTVTSGNTLYF. The CDR3 DNA, read in part, is TGTGCCAGCAGGAGGACAGTAACTTCTGGAAATACG.

Worth noting for this clone: Gene names are the mouse ones. The DNA ends 4 residues before the CDR3 does, and the rest of the CDR3 is filled in from the germline J gene. The chain joins TRBV13-3 to TRBJ2-5; no clear D gene. V dropped 4 bases and J dropped 0 bases, with 9 bases sitting between them. The CDR3 totals 14 residues. Germline CDR1 NNHDY, CDR2 SYVADS. CDR3 loop: CASSYSFNQDTQYF. The CDR3 DNA, read in part, is TGTGCCAGCAGTTACAGCTTTAACCAAGAC. Complete variable domain (other parts from reference TRBV13-3 and TRBJ2-5): EAAVTQSPRSKVAVTGGKVTLSCHQTNNHDYMYWYRQDTGHGLRLIHYSYVADSTEKGDIPDGYKASRPSQENFSLILELASLSQTAVYFCASSYSFNQDTQYFGPGTRLLVL.

Many counts were recorded for this clone. Here the gene names and germline are mouse. The read comes to an end 4 residues before the CDR3 does, leaving the germline J gene to fill in the end. The genes are TRBV13-3 and TRBJ2-1, with 11 bases that match TRBD2. The CDR3 has 16 residues. Germline assignment: CDR1 NNHDY and CDR2 SYVADS. Losses at the gene ends were 0 bases for V and 3 bases for J; bases not matched to a gene: 2. CDR3 bases read: TGTGCCAGCAGTGATGGGACTGGGGGGCTCTATGCT. It encodes CASSDGTGGLYA. The whole CDR3 sequence is CASSDGTGGLYAEQFF.